This is a list of T cell receptor beta chains from one sample in a study of cytotoxic CD8 clonotypes in ibrutinib-treated CLL. The method was immunoSEQ multiplex PCR; TCRdb's version includes in-frame clones alone and lacks a portion of them. The sample lists 60,000 to 65,000 clones; approximately 62% were seen once. Material: PBMCs, obtained after 12 months of ibrutinib treatment. These receptors were obtained from a human donor with chronic lymphocytic leukemia. CDR3s leave out the opening cysteine and the closing phenylalanine or tryptophan. Fields, in order: J gene, V gene, CDR3 protein.

j_call: TRBJ2-1
v_call: TRBV28
cdr3_aa: ASSFSSSGFSYNEQF

j_call: TRBJ2-7
v_call: TRBV28
cdr3_aa: ASRPSGGTGVYEQY

j_call: TRBJ2-3
v_call: TRBV11-2
cdr3_aa: ASSLDTSRDTDTQY

j_call: TRBJ1-2
v_call: TRBV6-5
cdr3_aa: ASSRGQRYYGYT

j_call: TRBJ2-1
v_call: TRBV5-1
cdr3_aa: ASSLVASEQF

j_call: TRBJ2-5
v_call: TRBV11-2
cdr3_aa: ASSESGVALTQY

j_call: TRBJ2-1
v_call: TRBV6-5
cdr3_aa: ASRLAGGVNEQF

j_call: TRBJ2-7
v_call: TRBV28
cdr3_aa: ASSLGGQASYEQY

j_call: TRBJ2-5
v_call: TRBV28
cdr3_aa: ASVSGIPETQY

j_call: TRBJ2-7
v_call: TRBV7-9
cdr3_aa: ASSSLGQGPSYEQY

j_call: TRBJ1-6
v_call: TRBV19
cdr3_aa: ASAQSDRAGNNSPLH

j_call: TRBJ1-5
v_call: TRBV7-2
cdr3_aa: ASSYYGGTGSFQPQH

j_call: TRBJ1-1
v_call: TRBV5-1
cdr3_aa: ASRVGQGNTEAF

j_call: TRBJ2-5
v_call: TRBV6-1
cdr3_aa: ASSPGHTQETQY

j_call: TRBJ2-7
v_call: TRBV7-9
cdr3_aa: ASSRDTPEQY

j_call: TRBJ1-2
v_call: TRBV5-1
cdr3_aa: ASSWTGTDNYGYT

j_call: TRBJ2-7
v_call: TRBV7-2
cdr3_aa: AISNGIGVSIYEQY

j_call: TRBJ1-5
v_call: TRBV28
cdr3_aa: ASVRSNQPQH

j_call: TRBJ2-5
v_call: TRBV5-1
cdr3_aa: ASSLGVREETQY

j_call: TRBJ2-2
v_call: TRBV6-1
cdr3_aa: ASSALAGGITGELF

j_call: TRBJ1-5
v_call: TRBV6-5
cdr3_aa: ASRSRGGNQPQH

j_call: TRBJ2-1
v_call: TRBV11-3
cdr3_aa: ASSLRPGPWDNEQF

j_call: TRBJ2-3
v_call: TRBV18
cdr3_aa: ASSDNTGGSTDTQY

j_call: TRBJ1-4
v_call: TRBV25-1
cdr3_aa: ASSESYRGPREKLF

j_call: TRBJ1-2
v_call: TRBV6-1
cdr3_aa: ASSDRGAGYT

j_call: TRBJ2-1
v_call: TRBV7-8
cdr3_aa: ASRFGNEQF

j_call: TRBJ1-2
v_call: TRBV6-6
cdr3_aa: ASSVSPNYGYT

j_call: TRBJ2-5
v_call: TRBV2
cdr3_aa: ASRENWTGRGTQY

j_call: TRBJ2-3
v_call: TRBV10-3
cdr3_aa: AIRKTSASTDTQY

j_call: TRBJ1-1
v_call: TRBV6-5
cdr3_aa: ATSRTGVGNTEAF

j_call: TRBJ1-5
v_call: TRBV19
cdr3_aa: ASSTGTGVLRVQPQH

j_call: TRBJ2-2
v_call: TRBV2
cdr3_aa: ASSPRGTGELF

j_call: TRBJ1-2
v_call: TRBV6-1
cdr3_aa: ASREEPSQGMGHGYT

j_call: TRBJ2-7
v_call: TRBV10-3
cdr3_aa: AISHMRGRYYEQY

j_call: TRBJ2-3
v_call: TRBV5-4
cdr3_aa: ASGKRSDTQY

j_call: TRBJ1-4
v_call: TRBV28
cdr3_aa: ASTPTGGNEKLF

j_call: TRBJ2-2
v_call: TRBV4-2
cdr3_aa: ASSQPGAGELF

j_call: TRBJ1-5
v_call: TRBV10-3
cdr3_aa: AISEGGGGQPQH

j_call: TRBJ2-1
v_call: TRBV11-3
cdr3_aa: ASSLGFSGVDEQF

j_call: TRBJ2-3
v_call: TRBV5-1
cdr3_aa: ASSGGDGSGTDTQY

j_call: TRBJ2-1
v_call: TRBV7-9
cdr3_aa: ASSLGTAYNEQF

j_call: TRBJ2-2
v_call: TRBV5-1
cdr3_aa: ASSFFQGGTGELF